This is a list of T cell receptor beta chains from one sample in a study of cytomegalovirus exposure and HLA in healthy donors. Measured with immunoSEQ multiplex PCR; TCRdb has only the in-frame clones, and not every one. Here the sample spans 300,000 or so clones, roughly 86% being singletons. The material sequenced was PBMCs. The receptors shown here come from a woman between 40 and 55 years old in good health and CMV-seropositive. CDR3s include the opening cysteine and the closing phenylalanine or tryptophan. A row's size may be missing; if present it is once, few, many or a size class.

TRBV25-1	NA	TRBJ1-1	CASSTGLNTEAFF
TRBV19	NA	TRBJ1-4	CASRDSGTGGKSLYGLFF
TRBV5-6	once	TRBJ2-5	CASSRGLEETQYF
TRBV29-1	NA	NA	CSVWNDYGGLYEQYF
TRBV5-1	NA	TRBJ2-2	CASNPGNSWAGELFF
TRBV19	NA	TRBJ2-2	CASSALAGGAGELFF
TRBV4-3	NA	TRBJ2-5	CASSQLQGREQYF
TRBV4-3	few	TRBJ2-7	CASSQEFGQYYYEQYF
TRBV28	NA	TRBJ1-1	CASTPTGTGTEAFF
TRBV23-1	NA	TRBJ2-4	CASSRLAGYKNIQYF
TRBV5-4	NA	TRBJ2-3	CASSEVASTDTQYF
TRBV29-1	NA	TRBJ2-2	CSVQLQGPGELFF
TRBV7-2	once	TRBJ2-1	CASSLITSGRSYNEQFF
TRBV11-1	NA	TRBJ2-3	CASNRDTQYF
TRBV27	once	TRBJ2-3	CATLLPNTQYF
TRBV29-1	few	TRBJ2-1	CSVGHFSYNEQFF
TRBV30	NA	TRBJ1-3	CAWRGNSGNTIYF
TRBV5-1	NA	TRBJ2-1	CASSPGQGAGREQFF
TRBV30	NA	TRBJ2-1	CARGTSSSYNEQFF
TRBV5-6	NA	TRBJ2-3	CASSLVGSSGVSDTQYF
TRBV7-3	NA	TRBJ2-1	CASSFQAGVGNEQFF
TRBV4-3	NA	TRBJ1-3	CASSQTGGNTIYF
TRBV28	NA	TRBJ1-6	CASSLGQTGGGNSPLHF
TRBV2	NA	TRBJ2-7	CASRSPRQGSSYEQYF